These 7 T cell receptor beta chains were all obtained from the same sample, sequenced in a study of CDR3 diversity in severe acne. TCRdb used MiXCR to reprocess the PCR reads, holding one entry per CDR3 protein. The repertoire holds roughly 100,000 distinct CDR3 sequences, with approximately 47% as singletons. Sequencing was carried out using blood. These receptors were taken from a male donor with acne.

V gene TRBV25-1 combines with J gene TRBJ1-1, with 8 bases that match TRBD1. The CDR3 length is 11 residues. The germline CDR1 and CDR2 sequences are MGHDK and SYGVNS. The J segment lost 6 bases and the V segment lost 8 bases, leaving 2 bases of the junction unmatched. The CDR3 DNA reads TGTGCCAGCGAGGACAGGGCTGAAGCTTTCTTT. It is translated as CASEDRAEAFF.

This clonotype was seen many times. The rearrangement links TRBV10-3 to TRBJ2-1; TRBD1 agrees at 8 bases. V lost 5 bases to trimming and J lost 10 bases; unmatched junction nucleotides: 13. The CDR3 has 15 residues. The germline CDR1 and CDR2 sequences are ENHRY and SYGVKD. The CDR3 DNA reads as TGTGCCATCAGTACCGGGACAGGTGCGTTTGAGGAGCAGTTCTTC. Its protein product is CAISTGTGAFEEQFF.

This rearrangement joins TRBV15 to TRBJ1-4; D is unresolved. The germline V gene encodes CDR1 LNHNV and CDR2 YYDKDF (reference sequence). Trimming removed 2 bases from V and 1 base from J, with 8 bases in between. This CDR3 has 15 amino acids. In DNA form, the CDR3 reads TGTGCCACCAGCAGACGGACTGAAACTAATGAAAAACTGTTTTTT. Its translation: CATSRRTETNEKLFF.

There are many counts of this clonotype. This rearrangement joins TRBV11-1 to TRBJ2-1; 11 bases fit TRBD2. Losses at the gene ends were 5 bases for V and 9 bases for J; bases not matched to a gene: 6. Germline-derived CDR1 and CDR2 are SGHAT and FQDESV (reference sequence). This CDR3 region has 14 residues. The CDR3 loop is CASSPGTSGIEQFF. CDR3 sequence (DNA): TGTGCCAGCAGCCCTGGGACTAGCGGCATTGAGCAGTTCTTC.

The genes are TRBV20-1 and TRBJ2-7, with 14 bases identical to TRBD2. CDR1 and CDR2 from the germline V gene are DFQATT and SNEGSKA (reference sequence). The CDR3 sequence is 14 residues long. The trim removed 5 bases at V and 2 bases at J, leaving 2 bases unmatched. The CDR3 coding sequence is TGCAGTGCTTTGGGACTAGCGGGGGCCTACGAGCAGTACTTC. It yields the protein CSALGLAGAYEQYF.

This clonotype was observed a handful of times. The chain combines TRBV6-5 with TRBJ1-3, with D possibly matching TRBD1 (5 bases). Germline assignment: CDR1 MNHEY and CDR2 SVGAGI. V lost 2 bases, J lost 8 bases, and 13 bases lay in between. The CDR3 covers 14 residues. The CDR3 reads CASSYPPPGDTIYF. The CDR3 DNA reads as TGTGCCAGCAGTTACCCCCCACCGGGGGACACCATATATTTT.

Comment on this clonotype: Since the CDR3 does not end with the conserved phenylalanine or tryptophan, this likely comes from a read error. The rearrangement links TRBV7-9 to TRBJ1-1; D is undetermined. V gave up 5 bases and J gave up 0 bases, with 16 bases separating them. The CDR3 extends over 16 amino acids. The germline V gene encodes CDR1 SEHNR and CDR2 FQNEAQ (reference sequence). In DNA, the CDR3 is TGTGCCAGCAGCCCCGGGCCCGGAGGTTTGAACACTGAAGCTTTCCTT. Residues: CASSPGPGGLNTEAFL.